Presented here are 2 T cell receptor beta chains from one specimen sequenced in a study of blood T cell repertoires in COVID-19. The assay was immunoSEQ multiplex PCR, and TCRdb's table has in-frame clones only and misses some. The profile shows about 53,000 clones, approximately 90% of them singletons. Sequenced input: peripheral blood. The receptors stem from a man at least 80 years old with acute or convalescent COVID-19.

This clone was seen a few times. The chain combines TRBV4-2 with TRBJ2-7; 9 nucleotides align to TRBD1. Losses at the gene ends were 2 bases for V and 0 bases for J; bases not matched to a gene: 5. This CDR3 is built from 16 residues. CDR1 and CDR2 (germline): LGHNA, YNFKEQ. The CDR3 nucleotides are TGTGCCAGCAGCCAAAGACAGGGGGGAAGCTCCTACGAGCAGTACTTC. Protein sequence: CASSQRQGGSSYEQYF.

This clone was counted between two and nine times. The V and J genes are TRBV4-1 and TRBJ2-3; 11 bases are shared with TRBD2. With V trimmed by 1 base and J by 4 bases, 7 bases remained unmatched. Germline values: CDR1 MGHRA, CDR2 YSYEKL. This CDR3 region has 17 residues. CDR3 nucleotide sequence: TGCGCCAGCAGCCAAGTCGAGCGGGGACTAGCGGCAGATACGCAGTATTTT. Translation: CASSQVERGLAADTQYF.